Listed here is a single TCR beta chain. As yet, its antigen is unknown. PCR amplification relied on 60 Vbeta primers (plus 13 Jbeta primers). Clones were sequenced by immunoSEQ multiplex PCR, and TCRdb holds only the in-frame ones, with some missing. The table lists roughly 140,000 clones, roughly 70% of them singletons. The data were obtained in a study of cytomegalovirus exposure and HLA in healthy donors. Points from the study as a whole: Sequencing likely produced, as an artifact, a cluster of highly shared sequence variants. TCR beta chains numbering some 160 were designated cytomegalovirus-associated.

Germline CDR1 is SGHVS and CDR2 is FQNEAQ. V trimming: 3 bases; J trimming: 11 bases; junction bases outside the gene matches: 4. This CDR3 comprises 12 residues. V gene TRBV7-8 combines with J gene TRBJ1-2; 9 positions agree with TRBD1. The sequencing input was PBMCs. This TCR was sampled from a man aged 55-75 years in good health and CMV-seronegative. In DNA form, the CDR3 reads TGTGCCAGCAGCTTGGGACAGGGCCGTTACACCTTC. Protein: CASSLGQGRYTF.